This TCR beta chain came from a study of T cells expressing NK-cell markers. The overall study: The authors sequenced eight donors, of whom seven were HCMV-seropositive and one was seronegative.

TCRdb re-called the 5' RACE reads; every CDR3 protein appears as one record, without DNA. In total, the table holds roughly 350,000 distinct CDR3 sequences. As regards this clonotype: Its target is not known.

Study conclusions and caveats: Six or seven donors carried dominant NKG2C+ clonotypes that made up roughly 1.0-7.5% of their CD8+ T cells.

Per germline, CDR1 MNHNS and CDR2 SASEGT. The CDR3 totals 15 residues. The TCR originated in a man aged 18 to 69 in good health. V and J are TRBV6-1 and TRBJ2-7; the D gene TCRdb calls, TRBD1, cannot be checked with no DNA. Sequencing was carried out using blood T cells: a sorted CD56 or NKG2C T cell subset, CD4+ or CD8+ T cells, or bulk PBMC T cells (not recorded which). CDR3 protein: CASSPQVTASYEQYF.